Included here is one T cell receptor beta chain sequence, with context. It has no known antigen specificity. Base qualities are not provided; no much larger clone lies one nucleotide away. The CDR3 goes from the cysteine to the phenylalanine over 12 residues. The sequence is cut down to CDR3 DNA, 36 bases in frame from base 1. In the germline V gene, CDR1 corresponds to SGHAT and CDR2 to FQNNGV. V sheds 0 bases and J sheds 11 bases, leaving 7 bases between their ends. The sample originates from a study of response to subunit inactivated influenza vaccine (dated 2018 in TCRdb). For context, the study as a whole: The study used deep quantitative T cell receptor repertoire profiling to track responses to a trivalent subunit inactivated influenza vaccine.

Libraries came from RT-PCR. Data came from an Illumina HiSeq 2500. Through fastp at Q25 and MiXCR, TCRdb rebuilt clones from the public reads, retaining in-frame beta chains. Here each entry gathers all rows of one CDR3 protein and keeps the most common genes and DNA. Across this sample there are about 500,000 distinct CDR3 sequences, with about 15% seen only once. Together, the top ten hold roughly 3% of the sample. Broad study findings and their caveats: According to the authors, only a limited number of new T cells may be recruited by each seasonal influenza vaccination.

This clonotype was obtained from a man between 50 and 75 years old who received an inactivated influenza vaccine. Donor details come from another sample of the same person, matched by shared clones. Source: CD4+ T cells sorted from PBMCs, taken approximately 25 months after vaccination. Recombination joined TRBV11-2 with TRBJ1-4; a confident D gene designation cannot be given. The sequenced DNA is TGTGCCAGCAGCTTAGATGACCGGAAACTGTTTTTT. Its protein is CASSLDDRKLFF.